Detailed here is one TCR beta chain. What it binds is not known. With 3 bases clipped from V and 10 bases from J, the junction kept 12 bases outside the gene matches. Per the germline V gene, CDR1 is SQVTM and CDR2 is ANQGSEA. The CDR3 is 14 residues long. In the PCR, 60 Vbeta and 13 Jbeta primers were used. Measured with immunoSEQ multiplex PCR; TCRdb has only the in-frame clones, and not every one. The data hold roughly 160,000 clones, with 80% to 90% observed a single time. The data derive from a study of cytomegalovirus exposure and HLA in healthy donors. Study-wide results and caveats: Accurate prediction of most subjects' HLA-A and HLA-B alleles from TCR beta sequences was reported. Analyzed later, association rates of TCRs varied across HLA loci, with DRB1 most and HLA-C fewest.

The origin of this receptor is a woman aged 45 to 65 in good health and CMV-seronegative. Sequences were obtained from PBMCs. This chain uses TRBV29-1 with TRBJ2-1; TRBD2 matches at 7 bases. The CDR3 reads CSVEMRGGVREQFF. In DNA, the CDR3 is TGCAGCGTTGAGATGCGGGGAGGGGTCCGAGAGCAGTTCTTC.